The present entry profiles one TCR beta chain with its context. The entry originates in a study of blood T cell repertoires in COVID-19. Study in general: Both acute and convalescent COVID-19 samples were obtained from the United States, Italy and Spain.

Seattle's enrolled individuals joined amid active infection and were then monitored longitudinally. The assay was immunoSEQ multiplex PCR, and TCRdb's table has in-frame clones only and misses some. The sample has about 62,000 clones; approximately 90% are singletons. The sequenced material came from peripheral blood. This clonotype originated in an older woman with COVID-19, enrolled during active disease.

The CDR3 bases are TGTGCCAGCACCTCCGGGTCTGAAGCTTTCTTT. Residues: CASTSGSEAFF. The chain recombines TRBV7-9 with TRBJ1-1; D uncertain. CDR1 and CDR2 (germline): SEHNR, FQNEAQ (reference sequence). V lost 7 bases and J 6 bases, leaving 9 bases between the germline ends. There are 11 residues in the CDR3.